The 2 T cell receptor beta chains below all came from one sample that was sequenced in a study of cytomegalovirus exposure and HLA in healthy donors. PCR employed 60 Vbeta and 13 Jbeta primers. Using immunoSEQ multiplex PCR, the repertoire was profiled, and TCRdb retains in-frame clones only, with some absent. The table has approximately 140,000 clones, 79% seen once. Sample: PBMCs. The receptor set was obtained from a man aged 50 to 60 in good health and CMV-seropositive.

The chain recombines TRBV7-6 with TRBJ1-1; the match to TRBD1 covers 7 bases. Germline values: CDR1 SGHVS, CDR2 FNYEAQ. This CDR3 contains 15 residues. The trim removed 1 base at V and 11 bases at J, leaving 13 bases unmatched. CDR3 sequence: CASSLGQGTARGAFF. The CDR3, as DNA: TGTGCCAGCAGCTTAGGGCAGGGGACAGCTCGTGGTGCTTTCTTT.

The V and J genes are TRBV11-3 and TRBJ2-1, with TRBD1 matching 10 bases. Unmatched junction bases numbered 4, after V lost 6 bases and J lost 5 bases. The CDR3 runs to 14 residues. Germline assignment: CDR1 SGHNT and CDR2 YENEEA. The CDR3 spells CASSWGTGDNEQFF. The CDR3 nucleotides are TGTGCCAGCAGTTGGGGGACAGGGGACAATGAGCAGTTCTTC. Looking up the rest from reference TRBV11-3 and TRBJ2-1 gives the full variable domain: EAGVVQSPRYKIIEKKQPVAFWCNPISGHNTLYWYLQNLGQGPELLIRYENEEAVDDSQLPKDRFSAERLKGVDSTLKIQPAELGDSAVYLCASSWGTGDNEQFFGPGTRLTVL.